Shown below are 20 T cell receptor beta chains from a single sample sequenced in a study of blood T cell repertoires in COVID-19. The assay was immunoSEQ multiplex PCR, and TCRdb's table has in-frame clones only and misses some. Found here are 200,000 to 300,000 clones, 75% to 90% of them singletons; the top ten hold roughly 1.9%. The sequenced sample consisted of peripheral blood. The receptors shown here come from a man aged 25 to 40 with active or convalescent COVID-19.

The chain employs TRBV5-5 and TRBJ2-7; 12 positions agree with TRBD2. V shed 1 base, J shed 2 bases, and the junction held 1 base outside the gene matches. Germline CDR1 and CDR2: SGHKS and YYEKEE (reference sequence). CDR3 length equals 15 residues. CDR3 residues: CASSLRLAGAYEQYF. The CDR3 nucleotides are TGTGCCAGCAGCTTGCGACTAGCGGGGGCCTACGAGCAGTACTTC.

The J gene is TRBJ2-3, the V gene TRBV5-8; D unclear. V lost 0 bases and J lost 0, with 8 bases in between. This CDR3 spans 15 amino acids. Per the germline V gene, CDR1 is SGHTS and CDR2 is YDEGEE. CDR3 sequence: CASSLVPYSTDTQYF. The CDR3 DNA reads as TGTGCCAGCAGCTTGGTTCCCTATAGCACAGATACGCAGTATTTT.

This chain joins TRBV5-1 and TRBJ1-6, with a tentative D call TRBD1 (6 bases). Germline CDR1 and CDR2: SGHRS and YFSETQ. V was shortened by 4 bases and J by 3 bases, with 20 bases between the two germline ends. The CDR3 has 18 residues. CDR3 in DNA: TGCGCCAGCAGCGAGGGATCAACAGGGCCCCTCTATAATTCACCCCTCCACTTT. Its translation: CASSEGSTGPLYNSPLHF.

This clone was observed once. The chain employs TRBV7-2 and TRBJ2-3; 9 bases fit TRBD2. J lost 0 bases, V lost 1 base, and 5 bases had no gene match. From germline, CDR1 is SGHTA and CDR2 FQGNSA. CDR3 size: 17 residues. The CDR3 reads CASSLVRGGISTDTQYF. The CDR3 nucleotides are TGTGCCAGCAGCTTAGTGCGGGGGGGGATTAGCACAGATACGCAGTATTTT.

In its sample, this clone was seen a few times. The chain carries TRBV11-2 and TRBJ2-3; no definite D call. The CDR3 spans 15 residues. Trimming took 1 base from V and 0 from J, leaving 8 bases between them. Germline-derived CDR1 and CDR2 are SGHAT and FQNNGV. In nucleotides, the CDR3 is TGTGCCAGCAGCTTAGGACTTCCAAGCACAGATACGCAGTATTTT. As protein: CASSLGLPSTDTQYF.

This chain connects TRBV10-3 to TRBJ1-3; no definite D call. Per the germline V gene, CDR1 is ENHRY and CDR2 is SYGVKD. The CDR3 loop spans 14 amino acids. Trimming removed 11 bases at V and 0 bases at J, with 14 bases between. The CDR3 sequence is CASEVGGSGNTIYF. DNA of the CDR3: TGTGCCTCAGAGGTGGGAGGCTCTGGAAACACCATATATTTT.

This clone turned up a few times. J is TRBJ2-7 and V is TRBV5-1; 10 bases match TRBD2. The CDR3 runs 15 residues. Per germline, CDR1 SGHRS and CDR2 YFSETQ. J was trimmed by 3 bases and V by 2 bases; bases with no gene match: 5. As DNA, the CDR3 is TGCGCCAGCAGCTTCGAGTCTAGCGGGAGCTACGAGCAGTACTTC. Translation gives CASSFESSGSYEQYF.

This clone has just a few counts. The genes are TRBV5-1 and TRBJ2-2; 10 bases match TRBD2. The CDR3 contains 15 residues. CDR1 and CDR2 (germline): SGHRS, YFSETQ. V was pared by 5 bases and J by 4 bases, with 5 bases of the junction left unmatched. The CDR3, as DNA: TGCGCCAGCAGGATCGGGACTAGCGCCACCGGGGAGCTGTTTTTT. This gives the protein CASRIGTSATGELFF.

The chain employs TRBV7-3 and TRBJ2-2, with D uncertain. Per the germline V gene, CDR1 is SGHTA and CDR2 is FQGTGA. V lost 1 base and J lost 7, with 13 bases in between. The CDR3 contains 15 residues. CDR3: CASSLNPVPVGELFF. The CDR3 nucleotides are TGTGCCAGCAGCTTAAACCCCGTCCCGGTCGGGGAGCTGTTTTTT.

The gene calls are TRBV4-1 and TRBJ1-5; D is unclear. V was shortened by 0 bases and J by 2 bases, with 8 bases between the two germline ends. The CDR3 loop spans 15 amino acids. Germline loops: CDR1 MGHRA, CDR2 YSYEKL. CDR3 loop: CASSQESGGNQPQHF. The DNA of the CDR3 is TGCGCCAGCAGCCAAGAATCCGGGGGCAATCAGCCCCAGCATTTT.

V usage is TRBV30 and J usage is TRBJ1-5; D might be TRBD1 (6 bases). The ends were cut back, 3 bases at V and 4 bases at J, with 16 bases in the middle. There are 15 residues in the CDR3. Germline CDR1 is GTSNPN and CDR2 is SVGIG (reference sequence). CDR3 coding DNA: TGTGCCTGGAGCCCGACAGGTCCGAGGAATCAGCCCCAGCATTTT. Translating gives CAWSPTGPRNQPQHF.

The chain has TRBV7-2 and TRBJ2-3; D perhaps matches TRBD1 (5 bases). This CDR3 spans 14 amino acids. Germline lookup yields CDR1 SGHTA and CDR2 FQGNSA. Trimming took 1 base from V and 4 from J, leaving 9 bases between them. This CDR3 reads CASSLVVGPDTQYF. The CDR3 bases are TGTGCCAGCAGCTTAGTTGTGGGGCCAGATACGCAGTATTTT.

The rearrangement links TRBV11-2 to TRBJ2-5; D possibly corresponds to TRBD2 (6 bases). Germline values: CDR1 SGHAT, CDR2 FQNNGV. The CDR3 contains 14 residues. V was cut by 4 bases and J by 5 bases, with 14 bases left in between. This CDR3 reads CASSYTGGRETQYF. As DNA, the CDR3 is TGTGCCAGCAGCTACACCGGGGGAAGGGAGACCCAGTACTTC.

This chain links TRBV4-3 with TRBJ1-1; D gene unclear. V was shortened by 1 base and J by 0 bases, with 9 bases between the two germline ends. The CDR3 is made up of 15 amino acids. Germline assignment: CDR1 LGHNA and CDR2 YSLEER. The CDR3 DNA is TGCGCCAGCAGCCAAGCTAGTACTGTGAACACTGAAGCTTTCTTT. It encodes CASSQASTVNTEAFF.

The CDR3 loop reads CASSTGIGEADTQYF. The CDR3 DNA reads as TGCGCCAGCTCTACGGGGATCGGAGAGGCAGATACGCAGTATTTT. The genes are TRBV10-2 and TRBJ2-3, with D possibly matching TRBD2 (5 bases). This CDR3 comprises 15 residues. Per germline, CDR1 WSHSY and CDR2 SAAADI. V gave up 8 bases and J gave up 4 bases, with 19 bases separating them.

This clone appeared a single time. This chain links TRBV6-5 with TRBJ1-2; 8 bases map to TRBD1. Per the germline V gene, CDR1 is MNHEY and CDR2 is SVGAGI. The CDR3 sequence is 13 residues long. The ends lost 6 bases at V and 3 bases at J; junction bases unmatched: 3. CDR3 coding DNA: TGTGCCAGCAGCCCGGACAGGGACTATGGCTACACCTTC. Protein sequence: CASSPDRDYGYTF.

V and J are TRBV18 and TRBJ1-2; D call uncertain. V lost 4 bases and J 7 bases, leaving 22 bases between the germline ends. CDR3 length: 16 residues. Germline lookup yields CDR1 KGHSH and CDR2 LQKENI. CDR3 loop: CASSHDQEPPDVGYTF. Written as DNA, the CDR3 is TGTGCCAGCTCACATGACCAGGAACCGCCCGATGTTGGCTACACCTTC.

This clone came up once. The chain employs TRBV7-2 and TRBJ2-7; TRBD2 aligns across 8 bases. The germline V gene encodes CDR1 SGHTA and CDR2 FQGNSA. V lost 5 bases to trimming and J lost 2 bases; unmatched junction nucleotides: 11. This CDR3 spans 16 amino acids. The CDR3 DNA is TGTGCCAGCAGCCCGCGGAGCGGGGGCCTAACCTACGAGCAGTACTTC. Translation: CASSPRSGGLTYEQYF.

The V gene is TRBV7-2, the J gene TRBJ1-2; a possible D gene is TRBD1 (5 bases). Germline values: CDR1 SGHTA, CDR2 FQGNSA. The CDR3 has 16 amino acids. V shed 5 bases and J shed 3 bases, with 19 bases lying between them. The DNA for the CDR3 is TGTGCCAGCAGCCCAGCGGGGGGACGAATCGACTATGGCTACACCTTC. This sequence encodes CASSPAGGRIDYGYTF. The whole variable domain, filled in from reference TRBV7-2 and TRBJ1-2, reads GAGVSQSPSNKVTEKGKDVELRCDPISGHTALYWYRQSLGQGLEFLIYFQGNSAPDKSGLPSDRFSAERTGGSVSTLTIQRTQQEDSAVYLCASSPAGGRIDYGYTFGSGTRLTVV.

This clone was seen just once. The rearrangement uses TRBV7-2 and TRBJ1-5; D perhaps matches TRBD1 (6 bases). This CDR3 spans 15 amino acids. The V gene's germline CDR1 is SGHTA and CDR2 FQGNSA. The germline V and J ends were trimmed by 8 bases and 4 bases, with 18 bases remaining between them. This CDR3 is CASGTTGTINQPQHF. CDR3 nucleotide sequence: TGTGCCAGCGGTACCACCGGGACAATAAATCAGCCCCAGCATTTT.